A selection of T cell receptor beta chains follows, all from one sample in a study of cytomegalovirus exposure and HLA in healthy donors. Profiling relied on immunoSEQ multiplex PCR, and the TCRdb table lists in-frame clones only, not all of them. The sample records 100,000 to 150,000 clones, 10% being singletons. Sequenced material: PBMCs. These TCRs come from a woman aged 18-35 years in good health and CMV-seropositive. CDR3s include the opening cysteine and the closing phenylalanine or tryptophan. The order of the fields is J gene, D gene, V gene, CDR3 length, clone size, CDR3 protein, CDR3 DNA. The D gene is left open where the match is weak. Not every row has a clone size; where given, it reads once, few, many or a size class.

TRBJ1-2 - TRBV18 13 - CASSPWAEHGYTF TGTGCCAGCTCACCGTGGGCAGAACATGGCTACACCTTC
TRBJ2-2 TRBD2 TRBV2 15 - CASRQLAGQTGELFF TGTGCCAGCAGGCAACTAGCGGGACAAACCGGGGAGCTGTTTTTT
TRBJ2-1 - TRBV5-6 13 few CASSSPRANEQFF TGTGCCAGCAGCTCTCCGCGGGCCAATGAGCAGTTCTTC
TRBJ1-4 - TRBV15 17 - CATSREELVGEVVELFF TGTGCCACCAGCAGAGAAGAACTCGTAGGGGAGGTTGTTGAACTGTTTTTT
TRBJ2-3 TRBD2 TRBV25-1 18 - CASSPRGSGRASTDTQYF TGTGCCAGCAGTCCCCGTGGTAGCGGGAGGGCCAGCACAGATACGCAGTATTTT
TRBJ1-4 - TRBV6-6 13 - CASSKQALEKLFF TGTGCCAGCAGTAAGCAGGCTCTCGAAAAACTGTTTTTT
TRBJ2-7 - TRBV6-4 15 - CASSLWGDSSYEQYF TGTGCCAGCAGTTTATGGGGGGACAGTTCCTACGAGCAGTACTTC
TRBJ2-1 - TRBV10-3 11 few CAIRGGNEQFF TGTGCCATCAGAGGCGGTAATGAGCAGTTCTTC
TRBJ2-2 - TRBV25-1 13 few CASSKTGSGELFF TGTGCCAGCAGTAAAACAGGGTCCGGGGAGCTGTTTTTT
TRBJ2-7 TRBD1 TRBV5-1 14 - CASSRGQGIYEQYF TGCGCCAGCAGCCGGGGACAGGGAATCTACGAGCAGTACTTC
TRBJ2-5 - TRBV7-9 16 few CASSLALGLIQETQYF TGTGCCAGCAGCTTAGCGCTAGGCCTAATCCAAGAGACCCAGTACTTC
TRBJ2-7 - TRBV6-5 13 few CASTGKANYEQYF TGTGCCAGCACCGGAAAAGCGAACTACGAGCAGTACTTC
TRBJ2-5 TRBD1 TRBV7-9 16 few CASRAIPGQGQETQYF TGTGCCAGCAGGGCGATACCGGGACAGGGGCAAGAGACCCAGTACTTC
TRBJ2-2 TRBD2 TRBV6-1 16 - CASSEVTSGITGELFF TGTGCCAGCAGTGAAGTAACTAGCGGAATCACCGGGGAGCTGTTTTTT
TRBJ2-7 TRBD1 TRBV30 16 - CAWSVLGQGSPYEQYF TGTGCCTGGAGTGTACTGGGACAGGGCTCCCCCTACGAGCAGTACTTC
TRBJ2-1 TRBD2 TRBV7-3 16 - CASSLSGTRGIYEQFF TGTGCCAGCAGCTTATCAGGGACTAGAGGGATCTATGAGCAGTTCTTC
TRBJ1-1 - TRBV20-1 11 few CSASPGTEAFF TGCAGTGCCAGCCCCGGGACTGAAGCTTTCTTT
TRBJ1-5 - TRBV5-1 13 few CASSPLPDQPQHF TGCGCCAGCAGCCCCCTCCCGGATCAGCCCCAGCATTTT
TRBJ2-1 - TRBV19 13 - CASSPRSYNEQFF TGTGCCAGTAGCCCCCGCTCCTACAATGAGCAGTTCTTC
TRBJ1-5 - TRBV19 15 - CASSIGEWGNQPQHF TGTGCCAGTAGTATAGGGGAGTGGGGCAATCAGCCCCAGCATTTT
TRBJ1-2 - TRBV6-5 14 few CASSRQEGGYGYTF TGTGCCAGCAGTCGTCAGGAGGGCGGCTATGGCTACACCTTC
TRBJ1-1 - TRBV28 12 few CASSTIPPEAFF TGTGCCAGCAGTACAATCCCCCCAGAAGCTTTCTTT
TRBJ2-3 TRBD2 TRBV7-9 17 - CASSTGLAGVEVDTQYF TGTGCCAGCAGCACGGGACTAGCGGGAGTAGAGGTAGATACGCAGTATTTT
TRBJ1-2 - TRBV7-6 13 few CASSRVGNYGYTF TGTGCCAGCAGCCGGGTGGGTAACTATGGCTACACCTTC
TRBJ2-1 - TRBV6-6 14 once CASSYSLDNNEQFF TGTGCCAGCAGTTACTCGTTGGACAACAATGAGCAGTTCTTC
TRBJ1-1 TRBD1 TRBV6-1 14 - CASSEQTGSTEAFF TGTGCCAGCAGTGAACAGACAGGGAGCACTGAAGCTTTCTTT
TRBJ1-1 TRBD1 TRBV27 17 - CASSPNTRRQGNTEAFF TGTGCCAGCAGTCCAAATACTCGAAGACAGGGAAACACTGAAGCTTTCTTT
TRBJ1-2 - TRBV5-6 14 - CASRPRDNRYGYTF TGTGCCAGCAGACCCCGGGACAACCGCTATGGCTACACCTTC
TRBJ2-7 - TRBV20-1 11 - CSASSLVEQYF TGCAGTGCTAGTTCACTCGTAGAGCAGTACTTC
TRBJ1-2 - TRBV6-6 14 - CASPPHGEVGGYTF TGTGCCAGCCCCCCCCATGGGGAGGTGGGGGGCTACACCTTC
TRBJ2-1 TRBD2 TRBV30 15 - CAWSAGGGSYDEQFF TGTGCCTGGAGTGCGGGGGGGGGATCGTACGATGAGCAGTTCTTC
TRBJ2-1 TRBD2 TRBV5-1 19 - CASSFTSIATSGRFGEQFF TGCGCCAGCAGCTTTACCTCTATAGCGACTAGCGGGAGATTTGGTGAGCAGTTCTTC
TRBJ2-7 - TRBV6-1 12 - CASSLSSYEQYF TGTGCCAGCAGTCTATCCTCCTACGAGCAGTACTTC
TRBJ1-1 TRBD1 TRBV7-9 13 - CASSSTGTTEAFF TGTGCCAGCAGCTCGACAGGGACCACTGAAGCTTTCTTT
TRBJ1-1 - TRBV7-8 18 few CASSLPSRGLRKGLEAFF TGTGCCAGCAGCTTGCCCTCCCGAGGGCTACGGAAGGGACTTGAAGCTTTCTTT
TRBJ1-2 - TRBV30 11 few CAWSVQVGYTF TGTGCCTGGAGTGTGCAGGTTGGCTACACCTTC
TRBJ2-2 TRBD2 TRBV18 15 few CASSPPGLAGVELFF TGTGCCAGCTCACCACCGGGGCTAGCGGGTGTGGAGCTGTTTTTT
TRBJ1-5 - TRBV19 16 few CASSSPTVYSNQPQHF TGTGCCAGTAGCTCCCCGACAGTTTATAGCAATCAGCCCCAGCATTTT
TRBJ1-1 TRBD1 TRBV13 16 - CASSTLPGQGNTEAFF TGTGCCAGCAGCACACTTCCGGGACAGGGGAACACTGAAGCTTTCTTT
TRBJ2-1 - TRBV6-1 13 once CASSELWANEQFF TGTGCCAGCAGTGAGTTGTGGGCCAATGAGCAGTTCTTC
TRBJ2-7 - TRBV5-5 12 few CASSFYPNEQYF TGTGCCAGCAGCTTCTACCCGAACGAGCAGTACTTC
TRBJ2-3 TRBD2 TRBV6-5 15 - CASKTAGGGSDTQYF TGTGCCAGCAAGACGGCGGGGGGAGGTTCAGATACGCAGTATTTT
TRBJ1-1 - TRBV19 14 - CASSIRGEGTEAFF TGTGCCAGTAGTATTCGCGGGGAGGGTACTGAAGCTTTCTTT
TRBJ2-7 TRBD2 TRBV7-2 16 few CASSSWREEATYEQYF TGTGCCAGCAGCTCTTGGCGGGAGGAGGCCACCTACGAGCAGTACTTC
TRBJ1-1 TRBD1 TRBV18 14 few CASSPQGANTEAFF TGTGCCAGCTCACCACAGGGGGCGAACACTGAAGCTTTCTTT
TRBJ2-7 TRBD2 TRBV7-9 15 - CASSSTSGSTHEQYF TGTGCCAGCAGCTCTACTAGCGGGAGTACCCACGAGCAGTACTTC
TRBJ2-7 TRBD1 TRBV18 12 - CASSPQGAGQYF TGTGCCAGCTCACCACAGGGGGCTGGGCAGTACTTC
TRBJ2-2 TRBD2 TRBV10-3 16 few CAISESPSGKNRELFF TGTGCCATCAGTGAGTCCCCTAGCGGGAAGAACCGGGAGCTGTTTTTT
TRBJ2-7 - TRBV4-1 13 - CASSQQQGGEQYF TGCGCCAGCAGCCAACAGCAGGGGGGCGAGCAGTACTTC
TRBJ1-5 TRBD1 TRBV6-5 12 - CASRTGRQPQHF TGTGCCAGCAGGACAGGGAGGCAGCCCCAGCATTTT
TRBJ2-2 TRBD1 TRBV25-1 15 - CASSAGQGGTGELFF TGTGCCAGCAGTGCCGGACAGGGGGGTACCGGGGAGCTGTTTTTT
TRBJ2-7 TRBD2 TRBV7-9 15 - CASSLDLAGGYEQYF TGTGCCAGCAGCTTAGATCTAGCGGGAGGGTACGAGCAGTACTTC
TRBJ2-2 TRBD2 TRBV27 18 - CASSPLLAGGPGTGELFF TGTGCCAGCAGTCCACTACTAGCGGGAGGGCCCGGCACCGGGGAGCTGTTTTTT
TRBJ2-1 - TRBV30 10 few CAWAKTGQFF TGTGCCTGGGCCAAAACTGGGCAGTTCTTC
TRBJ2-2 - TRBV6-5 15 few CASGSGKENTGELFF TGTGCCAGCGGATCAGGGAAGGAAAACACCGGGGAGCTGTTTTTT
TRBJ2-7 - TRBV30 15 few CACYSHGDTPYEQYF TGTGCCTGCTATTCCCACGGGGACACTCCCTACGAGCAGTACTTC
TRBJ2-1 TRBD2 TRBV30 19 few CAWSVGVGRARKTYNEQFF TGTGCCTGGAGTGTAGGAGTCGGGAGGGCCAGGAAGACCTACAATGAGCAGTTCTTC
TRBJ2-3 - TRBV7-6 15 few CASSLLTLGTDTQYF TGTGCCAGCAGCTTATTAACTCTTGGCACAGATACGCAGTATTTT
TRBJ2-4 TRBD1 TRBV5-4 13 few CASSLTGGWIQYF TGTGCCAGCAGCTTGACAGGGGGGTGGATTCAGTACTTC